Here is one T cell receptor beta chain with its context. The antigen is not known. Other DNA sequences in the sample encode the same CDR3. This entry belongs to a study of cytomegalovirus exposure and HLA in healthy donors. Findings and limits, study-wide: The authors reported that TCR beta sequences could predict HLA-A and HLA-B alleles. These predictions were accurate for most subjects in the first cohort. More clonal expansion characterized HLA-associated TCR beta chains than equally common others in a later analysis. V segments that were indistinguishable, TRBV6-2 and TRBV6-3 among them, were omitted from analysis. The study recorded 164 TCR beta chains that were cytomegalovirus-associated.

A multiplex PCR was run with 60 Vbeta primers and 13 Jbeta primers. Produced via immunoSEQ multiplex PCR; TCRdb's table is partial and in-frame only. The sample shows around 130,000 clones, around four fifths of them seen only once. The ends were cut back, 0 bases at V and 8 bases at J, with 11 bases in the middle. The germline gives CDR1 SGHRS, CDR2 YFSETQ. This CDR3 contains 13 residues. The genes are TRBV5-1 and TRBJ1-2, with TRBD1 as a possible D gene (6 bases). Material for sequencing was PBMCs. This receptor was taken from a young man in good health and CMV-seronegative. The CDR3 DNA reads as TGCGCCAGCAGCTTGGATGGGGGCGGCGGCTACACCTTC. This translates into CASSLDGGGGYTF.